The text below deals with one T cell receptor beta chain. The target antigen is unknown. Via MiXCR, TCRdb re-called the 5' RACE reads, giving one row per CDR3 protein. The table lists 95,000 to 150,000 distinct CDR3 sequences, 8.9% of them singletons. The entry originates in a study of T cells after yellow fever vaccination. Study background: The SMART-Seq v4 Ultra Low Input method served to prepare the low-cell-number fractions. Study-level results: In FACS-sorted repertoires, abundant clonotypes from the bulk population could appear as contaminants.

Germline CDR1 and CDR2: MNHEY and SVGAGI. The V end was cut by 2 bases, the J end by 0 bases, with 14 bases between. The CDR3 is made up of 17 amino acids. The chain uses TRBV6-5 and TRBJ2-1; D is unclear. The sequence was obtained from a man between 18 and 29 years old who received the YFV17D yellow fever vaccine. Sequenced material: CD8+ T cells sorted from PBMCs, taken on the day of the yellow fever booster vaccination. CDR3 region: CASSYMDRTGSYNEQFF. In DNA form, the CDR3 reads TGTGCCAGCAGTTACATGGACCGTACGGGCTCCTACAATGAGCAGTTCTTC.